There are many counts of the clone carrying this T cell receptor (beta chain). Antigen: not known. These data originate in a study of early T cells in non-severe SARS-CoV-2 infection. Study context: Bulk RNA isolated from unsorted whole blood underwent sequencing; chains were not paired.

Regarding the study as a whole: VDJdb matches were skewed toward anti-spike CD8 T cell responses.

Individual cDNA molecules carried attached unique molecular identifiers. TCRdb processed the 5' RACE reads anew with MiXCR; each CDR3 protein has one entry. Of some 31,000 distinct CDR3 sequences listed, approximately 5.2% were seen once; the top ten hold roughly 5%. This clonotype originated in an adult who was a healthcare worker with PCR-confirmed SARS-CoV-2 infection or an uninfected control (not recorded which). Sequencing was performed on whole blood.

For the CDR3, the DNA is TGTGCCAGCAGCTTAGAGAGTAGCTCCGGGTTCAATGAGCAGTTCTTC. Amino acid sequence: CASSLESSSGFNEQFF. J is TRBJ2-1 and V is TRBV7-6, with D unresolved. The ends were cut back, 1 base at V and 6 bases at J, with 16 bases in the middle. Germline CDR1 is SGHVS and CDR2 is FNYEAQ. This CDR3 is built from 16 residues.